The T cell receptor beta chain under discussion was sequenced for a study of CD8+CD57+ T cells in acquired aplastic anemia. Study information: Quantities of DNA derived from sorted CD4+ and CD8+ cells averaged 3.2 ug. Findings and caveats of the study: Roughly 28 was the count of CD8+ CDR3 sequences that patients shared with controls.

Patients selected for sequencing had displayed CD8+CD57+ cell expansion by flow cytometry. Every patient presented with severe acquired aplastic anemia. Patient blood was sampled before any therapy had been received. Genomic DNA was employed as the template in profiling TCR beta VDJ and CDR3. TCRdb itself ran the reads through MiXCR, one entry per CDR3 protein. The sample includes 80,000 or so distinct CDR3 sequences, roughly two thirds of them seen just once. For this clonotype: Its matching antigen is unknown.

Between the trimmed V and J ends, which lost 1 base and 2 bases, there was a span of 9 bases. The CDR3 loop spans 15 amino acids. Looked up from germline, CDR1 is MGHRA and CDR2 is YSYEKL. The sequencing sample was made of sorted CD4+, CD8+, or CD8+CD57+ T cells (not recorded which) from PBMCs. The chain joins TRBV4-1 to TRBJ1-5; maybe TRBD1 (6 bases). This clonotype was sampled from a human donor with aplastic anemia. Written as DNA, the CDR3 is TGCGCCAGCAGCCAAGGAGGGGGGGGCAATCAGCCCCAGCATTTT. Encoded protein: CASSQGGGGNQPQHF.